Listed below are T cell receptor beta chains from one sample, sequenced in a study of CD8 T cells in Susac syndrome. TCRdb recomputed calls from the immunoSEQ multiplex PCR reads with MiXCR, one row per CDR3 protein. The sample records about 80,000 distinct CDR3 sequences, about 93% being singletons. The specimen was CD8+ T cells from PBMCs. These receptors all come from a human donor with Susac syndrome. CDR3s include the opening cysteine and the closing phenylalanine or tryptophan. The order of the fields is D gene, J gene, clone size, V gene, CDR3 DNA, CDR3 protein. A D gene is named only where the DNA matches it firmly. Where a row states a size, it is once, few, many or the class of an expanded clone; other rows omit it.

- | TRBJ2-2 | - | TRBV12-3/TRBV12-4 | TGTGCCAGCACACAGGGAAGGAGGGGCGGGGAGCTGTTTTTT | CASTQGRRGGELFF
- | TRBJ2-1 | - | TRBV7-9 | TGTGCCAGCAGCTCAGGGCGGGGGCTCGGTAAACTTGAGCAGTTCTTC | CASSSGRGLGKLEQFF
- | TRBJ1-3 | - | TRBV7-2 | TGTGCCAGCAGCTTAGAAACTGGAAACACCATATATTTT | CASSLETGNTIYF
- | TRBJ2-5 | - | TRBV5-4 | TGTGCCAGCAGCTTCGGGGAAGCGGCGGACCAAGAGACCCAGTACTTC | CASSFGEAADQETQYF
TRBD1 | TRBJ2-1 | once | TRBV27 | TGTGCCAGCAGTAGCACAGGGGCCTACAATGAGCAGTTCTTC | CASSSTGAYNEQFF
TRBD2 | TRBJ2-5 | - | TRBV4-3 | TGCGCCAGCAGCCAAGTATGGCGGGGGAGAGAGACCCAGTACTTC | CASSQVWRGRETQYF
- | TRBJ2-1 | - | TRBV12-3/TRBV12-4 | TGTGCCAGCGGCCCCGGTGAGCAGTTCTTC | CASGPGEQFF
- | TRBJ2-2 | once | TRBV6-2/TRBV6-3 | TGTGCCAGCAGTTATTCTAGCCACACCGGGGAGCTGTTTTTT | CASSYSSHTGELFF
TRBD1 | TRBJ1-1 | - | TRBV29-1 | TGCAGCGTTGAAGATGGGAGGAATGAGGGGGCCTTT | CSVEDGRNEGAF
TRBD2 | TRBJ2-5 | - | TRBV7-9 | TGTGCCAGCAGCGGGGGACTAGCGAACTTAGAAGAGACCCAGTACTTC | CASSGGLANLEETQYF
- | TRBJ1-3 | - | TRBV29-1 | TGCAGCCCCCGAGGGCCAGGACGACCATTCTCTGGAAACACCATATATTTT | CSPRGPGRPFSGNTIYF
- | TRBJ2-3 | - | TRBV7-9 | TGTGCCAGCAGCTTGTTTCCGCGGCAGGGTTCAGATACGCAGTATTTT | CASSLFPRQGSDTQYF
- | TRBJ2-3 | - | TRBV5-1 | TGCGCCAGCAGCTTCGATCACACAGATACGCAGTATTTT | CASSFDHTDTQYF
- | TRBJ1-2 | - | TRBV7-9 | TGTGCCAGCAGCACTATGAATCAAGACTATGGCTACACCTTC | CASSTMNQDYGYTF
- | TRBJ2-5 | few | TRBV11-2 | TGTGCCAGCAGCTTAGCTGAGACCCAGTACTTC | CASSLAETQYF
- | TRBJ1-4 | - | TRBV7-6 | TGTGCCAGCAGCTTAGGGCGGGGGCGTGAAAAACTGTTTTTT | CASSLGRGREKLFF
TRBD2 | TRBJ2-1 | - | TRBV12-3/TRBV12-4 | TGTGCCAGCAGTTTTAGGGAGGGTTTCGATGAGCAGTTCTTC | CASSFREGFDEQFF
- | TRBJ1-1 | - | TRBV19 | TGTGCCAGTACTCTAGGGTCTGAAGCTTTCTTT | CASTLGSEAFF
- | TRBJ2-1 | - | TRBV4-3 | TGCGCCAGCAGCCAAGATCCTGGGTTAGGGGCCAATGAGCAGTTCTTC | CASSQDPGLGANEQFF
- | TRBJ2-5 | once | TRBV5-1 | TGCGCCAGCAGCTGGGCGAGAGAGACCCAGTACTTC | CASSWARETQYF
- | TRBJ1-2 | once | TRBV25-1 | TGTGCCAGCACTCATAGGGGCGGCTACACCTTC | CASTHRGGYTF
- | TRBJ2-1 | - | TRBV10-3 | TGTGCCATCAGGGCCGTGGCGAATGAGCAGTTCTTC | CAIRAVANEQFF
- | TRBJ2-1 | - | TRBV9 | TGTGCCAGCAGCGGAGCGGATAGCTCCTACAATGAGCAGTTCTTC | CASSGADSSYNEQFF
TRBD1 | TRBJ2-3 | - | TRBV27 | TGTGCCAGCAGGGGACAGGTCTACCTCACAGATACGCAGTATTTT | CASRGQVYLTDTQYF
- | TRBJ2-2 | once | TRBV15 | TGTGCCACCAGCAGGGTAGCGGAGAACACCGGGGAGCTGTTTTTT | CATSRVAENTGELFF
TRBD2 | TRBJ2-5 | - | TRBV7-9 | TGTGCCAGCAGCCCTAGCGGGAGAGTGGAGACCCAGTACTTC | CASSPSGRVETQYF
TRBD2 | TRBJ2-4 | - | TRBV12-3/TRBV12-4 | TGTGCCAGCAGTCTCGGACTAGCGGGAGACATTCAGTACTTC | CASSLGLAGDIQYF
- | TRBJ1-2 | - | TRBV2 | TGTGCCAGCTCGGACAGCTATGGCTACACCTTC | CASSDSYGYTF
- | TRBJ2-5 | - | TRBV28 | TGTGCCAGCAGTTTCCTCTCTCTAGGACCGCAAGAGACCCAGTACTTC | CASSFLSLGPQETQYF
- | TRBJ2-5 | - | TRBV27 | TGTGCCAGCAGTCTGTCAGGGACTCAGGGGACCCAGTACTTC | CASSLSGTQGTQYF
- | TRBJ2-1 | - | TRBV19 | TGTGCCAGTAGCGAAGAGGGGACTTCATACAATGAGCAGTTCTTC | CASSEEGTSYNEQFF
- | TRBJ1-2 | - | TRBV24-1 | TGTGCCACCAGTGATGAGGCCCGTGGCTACACCTTC | CATSDEARGYTF
- | TRBJ1-1 | - | TRBV6-2/TRBV6-3 | TGTGCCAGCAGTTATCCAACAGGGCACCCGGTGAACACTGAAGCTTTCTTT | CASSYPTGHPVNTEAFF
- | TRBJ2-5 | once | TRBV30 | TGTGCCTGGAGTCAAGGGGAGACTCAAGAGACCCAGTACTTC | CAWSQGETQETQYF
TRBD1 | TRBJ1-1 | - | TRBV2 | TGTGCCAGCAGTTCGGGACAGGGTCCAGCTGAAGCTTTCTTT | CASSSGQGPAEAFF
- | TRBJ2-7 | - | TRBV2 | TGTGCCAGCTCTACAAGCGAGCAGTACTTC | CASSTSEQYF